The clone carrying this T cell receptor (beta chain) has a handful of counts. This entry is derived from a study of T-cell memory formation after mild COVID-19. Germline V CDR1 and CDR2: SGHNT, YYREEE (reference sequence). V was pared by 7 bases and J by 8 bases, with 18 bases between. The CDR3 consists of 14 residues. TCRdb reanalysed the 5' RACE reads using MiXCR and keeps one entry per CDR3 protein. The top ten hold under 15% of the sample, which has about 400,000 distinct CDR3 sequences, around a quarter seen once. The sequence derives from an adult woman who had mild COVID-19 (a few samples of this study predate the infection). Cell type and time point are not known. The source material was PBMCs or a T cell subset sorted from them (not recorded which). The genes are TRBV5-4 and TRBJ2-2; TRBD1 is a possible D gene (6 bases). The chain's CDR3 is CASSATGKGGELFF. CDR3 nucleotide sequence: TGTGCCAGCTCCGCCACAGGGAAAGGAGGGGAGCTGTTTTTT.